A selection of T cell receptor beta chains follows, all from one sample in a study of blood T cells in healthy people across ages. Each CDR3 protein gets one entry after TCRdb re-called the 5' RACE reads with MiXCR. This sample carries approximately 800,000 distinct CDR3 sequences, about 61% of them seen once, and the ten largest clones take roughly 26%. Sequencing used blood. The receptors were gathered from a man aged 40-49 years in good health. CDR3s include the opening cysteine and the closing phenylalanine or tryptophan. D genes are given only for firm matches. Clone sizes are given selectively: once, few, many, or a class where the clone is expanded.

V	J	size	D	CDR3	DNA
TRBV5-1	TRBJ2-7	few	NA	CASGQGGNEQYF	TGCGCCAGCGGGCAGGGGGGTAACGAGCAGTACTTC
TRBV20-1	TRBJ2-1	NA	TRBD2	CSATTSGRANEQFF	TGCAGTGCTACCACTAGCGGGAGGGCCAATGAGCAGTTCTTC
TRBV11-1	TRBJ2-5	NA	NA	CASSAYTYQETQYF	TGTGCCAGCAGCGCCTATACGTACCAAGAGACCCAGTACTTC
TRBV28	TRBJ2-3	NA	TRBD2	CASSPNLREGSDTQYF	TGTGCCAGCAGCCCCAATTTGCGGGAGGGATCAGATACGCAGTATTTT
TRBV4-1	TRBJ2-3	few	NA	CASSQEGTAPDTQYF	TGCGCCAGCAGCCAAGAAGGGACCGCCCCAGATACGCAGTATTTT
TRBV27	TRBJ2-5	NA	NA	CASSPSFGETQYF	TGTGCCAGCAGCCCTAGCTTTGGAGAGACCCAGTACTTC
TRBV12-3/TRBV12-4	TRBJ1-6	few	TRBD1	CASSSSAWTGGSPLHF	TGTGCCAGCAGTTCCTCGGCCTGGACAGGGGGTTCACCCCTCCACTTT
TRBV29-1	TRBJ1-1	NA	NA	CSVVVPGEAFF	TGCAGCGTTGTGGTTCCGGGTGAAGCTTTCTTT
TRBV10-3	TRBJ2-1	NA	TRBD2	CAISESGGDNEQFF	TGTGCCATCAGTGAGTCGGGGGGGGACAATGAGCAGTTCTTC
TRBV9	TRBJ2-1	few	NA	CASSGGLRKVEQFF	TGTGCCAGCAGCGGCGGCCTGCGGAAGGTTGAGCAGTTCTTC
TRBV7-2	TRBJ2-5	many	NA	CASSHKETQYF	TGTGCCAGCAGCCACAAAGAGACCCAGTACTTC
TRBV20-1	TRBJ2-3	NA	NA	CSAKGGADTQYF	TGCAGTGCTAAGGGTGGGGCAGATACGCAGTATTTT
TRBV11-2	TRBJ2-2	NA	NA	CASSSSGGAGTGELFF	TGTGCCAGCAGCTCCTCAGGGGGGGCGGGCACCGGGGAGCTGTTTTTT
TRBV30	TRBJ2-5	NA	TRBD1	CAWNPGQGIRTQYF	TGTGCCTGGAACCCGGGACAGGGCATTAGGACCCAGTACTTC
TRBV20-1	TRBJ1-4	once	NA	CSASVVGRGEKLFF	TGCAGTGCTAGTGTAGTTGGACGGGGGGAAAAACTGTTTTTT
TRBV29-1	TRBJ2-1	few	NA	CSGGNDEQFF	TGCAGCGGAGGAAACGATGAGCAGTTCTTC
TRBV20-1	TRBJ2-7	NA	NA	CSARDRQRGNYEQYF	TGCAGTGCTAGAGATCGTCAACGGGGGAATTACGAGCAGTACTTC
TRBV20-1	TRBJ2-3	NA	TRBD2	CSARARGTSGGDTQYF	TGCAGTGCTAGAGCAAGAGGGACTAGCGGGGGTGATACGCAGTATTTT
TRBV12-3/TRBV12-4	TRBJ2-6	NA	NA	CASSSAGVYSGANVLTF	TGTGCCAGCAGTTCTGCCGGGGTCTACTCTGGGGCCAACGTCCTGACTTTC
TRBV20-1	TRBJ2-6	few	NA	CSASAGGSGANVLTF	TGCAGTGCCTCCGCCGGGGGCTCTGGGGCCAACGTCCTGACTTTC
TRBV3-1	TRBJ2-3	NA	NA	CASSQDGGTWLRDTQYF	TGTGCCAGCAGCCAAGACGGCGGGACTTGGCTTAGAGATACGCAGTATTTT
TRBV9	TRBJ2-7	few	TRBD1	CASSSWTGGLASEQYF	TGTGCCAGCAGCTCATGGACAGGAGGTCTGGCCAGTGAGCAGTACTTC